Described below is a single TCR beta chain sequence and its context. Its antigen remains unknown. TCRdb analysed the RACE reads with MiXCR anew, one entry per CDR3 protein. The table records some 150,000 distinct CDR3 sequences, roughly 12% of them present only once. The sample originates from a study of human T cells and chemical hapten exposure. Study findings and constraints: As patch test score rose, PT1 expanded TCR counts tended to rise as well. The study found expanded TCRs formed significantly more large CDR3 similarity clusters than controls. No alteration of TCRs above 1 in 1000 frequency was seen with DPC sensitization.

The germline V and J ends were trimmed by 3 bases and 7 bases, with 12 bases remaining between them. The CDR3 loop spans 13 amino acids. Germline lookup yields CDR1 MDHEN and CDR2 SYDVKM. Documented time point: patch test 2, 6 weeks after DPC sensitization. As for treatment: therapeutic diphenylcyclopropenone sensitization with weekly scalp DPC. The chain couples TRBV28 to TRBJ1-2; D is undetermined. The sequencing here drew on whole blood, taken in connection with sensitization to the hapten diphenylcyclopropenone (DPC). The TCR comes from a woman between 45 and 60 years old with alopecia areata. Some clones in this sample may be carry-over from other donors' samples. CDR3 coding DNA: TGTGCCAGCAGTTTGATGGTTTCCTCTGGCTACACCTTC. Protein: CASSLMVSSGYTF.